The present entry profiles one T cell receptor (beta chain) with its context. Its antigen is undetermined. The data originate from a study of T cell responses to AZD1222 COVID-19 vaccine. Study-wide results and limits: Every sample of the repertoires postdated the peak T cell response. Epitopes outside B.1.351 and B.1.1.7 mutated regions reportedly drew nearly half of spike TCRs.

The protocol was immunoSEQ multiplex PCR, while the TCRdb copy is restricted to in-frame clones and leaves out a portion. The data contain 150,000 to 200,000 clones, 87% of them singletons. CDR3 length: 15 residues. Germline-derived CDR1 and CDR2 are LGHDT and YNNKEL (reference sequence). Trimming stripped 4 bases from V and 2 bases from J, with 14 bases between. Sample: peripheral blood, taken on day 0 of AZD1222 vaccination. The chain joins TRBV3-1 (or the pseudogene TRBV3-2) to TRBJ1-2; D might be TRBD1 (5 bases). The TCR comes from an adult in good health. The CDR3 region has the DNA TGTGCCAGCAGCCTACGCGGGGGGGAAAACTATGGCTACACCTTC. The encoded protein is CASSLRGGENYGYTF.